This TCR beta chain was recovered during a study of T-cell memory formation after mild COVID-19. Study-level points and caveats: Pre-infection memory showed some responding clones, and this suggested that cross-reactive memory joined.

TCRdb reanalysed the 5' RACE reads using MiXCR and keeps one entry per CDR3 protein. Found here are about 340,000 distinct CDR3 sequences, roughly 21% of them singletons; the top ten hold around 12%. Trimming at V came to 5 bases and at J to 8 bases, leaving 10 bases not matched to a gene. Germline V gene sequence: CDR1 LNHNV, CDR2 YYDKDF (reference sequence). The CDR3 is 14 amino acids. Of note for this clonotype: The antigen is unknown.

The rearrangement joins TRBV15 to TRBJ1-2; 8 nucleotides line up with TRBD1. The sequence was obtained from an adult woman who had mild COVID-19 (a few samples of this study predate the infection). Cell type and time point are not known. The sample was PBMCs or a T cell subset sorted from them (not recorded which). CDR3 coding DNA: TGTGCCACCAGCCTGATCAGGGGGCCGAAAGGCTACACCTTC. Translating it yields CATSLIRGPKGYTF.